This T cell receptor beta chain comes out of a study of blood T cell repertoires in COVID-19 (dated by TCRdb to the early 2020s). Concerning the study at large: Samples from collaborators originated in the United States, Italy and Spain and spanned both the acute and convalescent phases of COVID-19. A de-identified subject ID, COVID-19 status, age in years and sex were almost always included in the sample metadata. The dataset comprised deeply sampled blood TCRbeta repertoires from subjects exposed to, actively infected with, or recovered from COVID-19. Where available, HLA class I and class II types were taken from metadata supplied by the sample provider and were not determined by assay-based typing. Samples came from the ongoing ImmuneRACE study (first 160 participants) plus 1,254 subjects from 6 global collaborators. A freely available public database, intended as a resource for researchers studying the immune response to SARS-CoV-2, is where the repertoires were released. The material from the prospective study consisted of cDNA or gDNA derived from T cells, B-cell-depleted T cells, or PBMCs. General conclusions and limits of the study: The amount of clinical and demographic metadata varied by source and participant and was provided uncurated.

The immunoSEQ Assay, a bias-controlled multiplex PCR, was used to amplify TCRbeta CDR3 regions from genomic DNA. Per the original workflow: The number of nucleated cells in each sample was estimated from the amplification of reference gene primers within the assay. Sequence reads were collapsed and filtered to measure the absolute abundance of every unique TCRbeta CDR3 rearrangement. For each sample, productive Simpson clonality was calculated by taking the square root of Simpson's diversity index across productive rearrangements. Here the immuneACCESS table is served through TCRdb, limited to in-frame sequences with V and J called. Missing clones are a known gap in these copies; in checked studies unresolved V genes cover under half, and the rest lacks a known reason. V, J and clone size were drawn from that table, and D and trimming were deduced from the DNA. The sample profile shows approximately 210,000 clones; approximately 80% of them were found once. The leading ten clones occupy 7.8% of the sample.

About this clone: What antigen it recognizes has not been identified. Qualities for individual bases were not recorded, and no much larger clone is one base off.

CDR3 length: 13 amino acids, cysteine to phenylalanine. Of the read, only the CDR3 DNA is kept; its 39 bases are in frame from base 1. V and J lose 3 bases and 5 bases, and a span of 8 bases separates them. One collaborating source in Seattle enrolled patients while the patients were actively infected and followed the patients over time throughout the course of disease. Collaborating institutions collected whole blood in K2EDTA tubes following their own protocols. For TCRbeta analysis, collaborators shipped samples as frozen whole blood, isolated PBMCs, or DNA extracted from either of those sample types.

The V and J genes are TRBV12-3 or TRBV12-4 and TRBJ1-5, with TRBD1 as a weak D call on 6 bases. The sequence came from a woman older than 75 with COVID-19, enrolled during active disease. Sequencing was performed on peripheral blood. The CDR3 here reads CASSLGAYQPQHF. The nucleotide sequence is TGTGCCAGCAGTTTGGGGGCGTATCAGCCCCAGCATTTT.